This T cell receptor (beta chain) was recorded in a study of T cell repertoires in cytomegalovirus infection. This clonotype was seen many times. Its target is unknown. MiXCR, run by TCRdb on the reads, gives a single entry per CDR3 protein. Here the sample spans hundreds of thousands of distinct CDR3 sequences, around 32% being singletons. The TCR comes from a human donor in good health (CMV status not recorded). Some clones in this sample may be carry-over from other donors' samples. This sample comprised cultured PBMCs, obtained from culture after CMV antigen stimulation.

The CDR3 reads CASSPLAGLATDTQYF. The CDR3 DNA is TGTGCCAGCAGCCCCTTGGCGGGACTTGCCACAGATACGCAGTATTTT. This chain links TRBV7-2 with TRBJ2-3, with D tentatively TRBD2 (6 bases). The CDR3 runs 16 residues. CDR1 and CDR2 from the germline V gene are SGHTA and FQGNSA. V dropped 5 bases and J dropped 2 bases, with 17 bases sitting between them. Looking up the rest from reference TRBV7-2 and TRBJ2-3 gives the full variable domain: GAGVSQSPSNKVTEKGKDVELRCDPISGHTALYWYRQSLGQGLEFLIYFQGNSAPDKSGLPSDRFSAERTGGSVSTLTIQRTQQEDSAVYLCASSPLAGLATDTQYFGPGTRLTVL.